The 18 T cell receptor beta chains below come from one sample, sequenced in a study of T-cell reconstitution after alpha-beta-depleted transplantation in children. Preparation of the TCRbeta library was carried out with unique molecular identifiers. In TCRdb, the PCR reads were re-called with MiXCR into one record per CDR3 protein. The table shows 490,000 or so distinct CDR3 sequences, with around 12% occurring only once. The specimen comprised PBMCs from the stem cell graft donor, sampled from the stem cell graft. These receptor sequences come from a human donor who donated a stem cell graft to a child with combined immunodeficiency.

This clonotype has just a few counts. The chain has TRBV29-1 and TRBJ2-1; 9 positions agree with TRBD1. Germline V gives CDR1 SQVTM, CDR2 ANQGSEA. This CDR3 is built from 13 residues. The junction had 11 bases not matched to a gene; V was cut back by 8 bases and J by 9 bases. The CDR3 DNA sequence: TGCAGCTCCCGACAGGGGGAGAGCAGTGAGCAGTTCTTC. It translates to CSSRQGESSEQFF.

The chain uses TRBV12-3 or TRBV12-4 and TRBJ2-1; a possible D gene is TRBD1 (5 bases). The CDR3 has 15 amino acids. V was cut by 6 bases and J by 4 bases, with 16 bases left in between. CDR3 residues: CASSHLQGSYNEQFF. The DNA for the CDR3 is TGTGCCAGCAGCCATCTCCAGGGAAGTTACAATGAGCAGTTCTTC.

There are a few counts of this clonotype. The chain couples TRBV12-5 to TRBJ2-1, with D unclear. The CDR3 spans 14 residues. V lost 1 base and J lost 3, with 7 bases in between. Germline CDR1 is LGHNT and CDR2 is FRNRAP. CDR3 residues: CASGLEASYNEQFF. CDR3 in DNA: TGTGCTAGTGGTTTGGAGGCCAGCTACAATGAGCAGTTCTTC.

This clonotype was seen only a few times. The chain employs TRBV20-1 and TRBJ2-7, with TRBD2 identical over 15 bases. CDR3 length: 18 amino acids. V shed 2 bases, J shed 6 bases, and the junction held 14 bases outside the gene matches. The V gene's germline CDR1 is DFQATT and CDR2 SNEGSKA (reference sequence). The CDR3 region has the DNA TGCAGTGCTAGAATTGTTCGTGGACTAGCGGGAGGGCTGGGCGAGCAGTACTTC. Translation: CSARIVRGLAGGLGEQYF.

This clonotype was counted only a few times. The chain couples TRBV12-3 or TRBV12-4 to TRBJ1-5; the D gene is possibly TRBD1 (6 bases). Trimming removed 6 bases at V and 0 bases at J, with 9 bases between. CDR3 length equals 14 residues. CDR3 sequence (DNA): TGTGCCAGCAGCATGACAGGTAGCAATCAGCCCCAGCATTTT. It specifies CASSMTGSNQPQHF.

This clonotype was seen a few times. V gene TRBV2 combines with J gene TRBJ2-1; D is ambiguous. The germline gives CDR1 SNHLY, CDR2 FYNNEI. This CDR3 is built from 13 residues. Trimming took off 6 bases at V and 4 bases at J, with 10 bases between the two ends. The CDR3 nucleotides are TGTGCCAGCAGGGATACAGAGTACAATGAGCAGTTCTTC. Translation: CASRDTEYNEQFF.

The chain carries TRBV20-1 and TRBJ2-5; D call uncertain. The CDR3 is 13 residues long. V dropped 5 bases and J dropped 2 bases, with 12 bases sitting between them. Per germline, CDR1 DFQATT and CDR2 SNEGSKA (reference sequence). The CDR3 nucleotides are TGCAGTGCTCCCATCGGGTTTCAAGAGACCCAGTACTTC. Translated: CSAPIGFQETQYF.

This clonotype appeared a few times. This chain joins TRBV5-4 and TRBJ2-3; D unclear. Trimming took 0 bases from V and 2 from J, leaving 10 bases between them. Per germline, CDR1 SGHNT and CDR2 YYREEE (reference sequence). CDR3 length: 15 residues. In DNA, the CDR3 is TGTGCCAGCAGCTTGGCCGCGGAAGCCACAGATACGCAGTATTTT. It specifies CASSLAAEATDTQYF.

Only a few counts were recorded for this clonotype. The chain links TRBV3-1 to TRBJ2-5, with D maybe TRBD1 (6 bases). CDR3 length equals 14 residues. Trimming shortened V by 2 bases and J by 5 bases, and 12 bases separated the two germline ends. Germline CDR1 is LGHDT and CDR2 is YNNKEL (reference sequence). The CDR3 DNA follows: TGTGCCAGCAGCCAAAATGGGGGCCGGGAGACCCAGTACTTC. Its protein product is CASSQNGGRETQYF.

Only a few counts were recorded for this clonotype. V gene TRBV20-1 combines with J gene TRBJ1-1; D remains unclear. Per germline, CDR1 DFQATT and CDR2 SNEGSKA (reference sequence). V was clipped by 2 bases and J by 6 bases, with 7 bases between them. There are 11 residues in the CDR3. The CDR3 spells CSARLGPEAFF. The CDR3 DNA follows: TGCAGTGCTAGATTGGGCCCTGAAGCTTTCTTT.

The table lists this clonotype with many counts. The rearrangement joins TRBV20-1 to TRBJ2-1; D unclear. V lost 1 base and J lost 9, with 13 bases in between. CDR3 size: 13 residues. Germline CDR1 reads DFQATT; CDR2 reads SNEGSKA (reference sequence). The CDR3 sequence: CSARVLGSIEQFF. The CDR3 region has the DNA TGCAGTGCTAGAGTCCTCGGTAGTATTGAGCAGTTCTTC.

The V gene is TRBV6-5, the J gene TRBJ2-7; the match to TRBD1 covers 10 bases. CDR1 MNHEY and CDR2 SVGAGI come from the germline V gene. Trimming at V came to 2 bases and at J to 3 bases, leaving 1 base not matched to a gene. The CDR3 covers 14 residues. The CDR3 nucleotides read TGTGCCAGCAGTTACGGGGACAGGGGCTACGAGCAGTACTTC. Amino acids: CASSYGDRGYEQYF.

This clonotype was picked up many times. The gene calls are TRBV12-3 or TRBV12-4 and TRBJ2-1; 7 bases agree with TRBD1. This CDR3 comprises 12 residues. Trimming took 6 bases from V and 6 from J; bases not matched to a gene: 2. The CDR3 sequence: CASSGQANEQFF. The CDR3 bases are TGTGCCAGCAGCGGACAGGCCAATGAGCAGTTCTTC.

This clonotype was seen a handful of times. J is TRBJ2-7 and V is TRBV4-1; weak D call: TRBD2 (5 bases). From germline, CDR1 is MGHRA and CDR2 YSYEKL. V was trimmed by 1 base and J by 3 bases, leaving 13 bases between them. The CDR3 contains 15 residues. This chain's CDR3 is CASSQVTTGIYEQYF. CDR3 coding DNA: TGCGCCAGCAGCCAAGTTACCACGGGAATCTACGAGCAGTACTTC.

Regarding this clonotype: A much larger clone lies a single base off, so this may be a read error. The chain links TRBV11-2 to TRBJ2-1; D call uncertain. The CDR3 has 18 residues. Germline V CDR1 and CDR2: SGHAT, FQNNGV. This CDR3 is CASILDIIWGSSYNEQFF. The CDR3 region has the DNA TGTGCCAGCATCTTAGATATTATATGGGGATCCTCCTACAATGAGCAGTTCTTC. Drawing the rest from reference TRBV11-2 and TRBJ2-1, the complete variable domain is EAGVAQSPRYKIIEKRQSVAFWCNPISGHATLYWYQQILGQGPKLLIQFQNNGVVDDSQLPKDRFSAERLKGVDSTLKIQPAKLEDSAVYLCASILDIIWGSSYNEQFFGPGTRLTVL.

J is TRBJ2-5 and V is TRBV12-3 or TRBV12-4; D is possibly TRBD2 (7 bases). Trimming cost V 6 bases and J 7 bases, with 27 bases left between them. This CDR3 contains 17 residues. The CDR3 region is CASSSPGGGGVWRTQYF. The CDR3 nucleotides are TGTGCCAGCAGCTCCCCGGGGGGCGGGGGTGTTTGGAGGACCCAGTACTTC.

This clonotype was seen repeatedly, ten times or more. CDR3 sequence: CASSRTNSNQPQHF. CDR3 nucleotide sequence: TGTGCCAGCAGCAGGACAAATAGCAATCAGCCCCAGCATTTT. V gene TRBV12-3 or TRBV12-4 combines with J gene TRBJ1-5; tentatively, D is TRBD1 (5 bases). V dropped 6 bases and J dropped 0 bases, with 9 bases sitting between them. The CDR3 runs to 14 residues.

This clonotype was counted many times. The V call is TRBV12-3 or TRBV12-4, the J call TRBJ2-7, with D perhaps matching TRBD2 (5 bases). The CDR3 is made up of 13 amino acids. With 2 bases removed from V and 6 bases from J, the gap between germline ends came to 11 bases. The CDR3 sequence: CASSLRETGEQYF. The CDR3 nucleotides read TGTGCCAGCAGTTTAAGGGAGACCGGCGAGCAGTACTTC.